This is a list of T cell receptor beta chains from one sample in a study of T cell repertoires in cytomegalovirus infection. Their recognized antigens are unknown. MiXCR, run by TCRdb on the reads, gives a single entry per CDR3 protein. The repertoire holds about 890,000 distinct CDR3 sequences, with approximately 31% as singletons. The sample in question was cultured CD8+ T cells from PBMCs, obtained from culture after CMV antigen stimulation. Receptors were obtained from a human donor in good health (CMV status not recorded). Some clones in this sample may be carry-over from other donors' samples. The CDR3 runs from the conserved cysteine through the conserved F or W. A D gene is named only where the DNA matches it firmly. Rows give clone size only sometimes, using once, few, many, or a class for an expanded clone.

J gene: TRBJ2-5; clone size: -; D gene: -; V gene: TRBV6-6; CDR3 DNA: TGTGCCAGCAGTTCTCGACCCGGAGGGCTCGTGGAGACCCAGTACTTC; CDR3 protein: CASSSRPGGLVETQYF
J gene: TRBJ2-7; clone size: -; D gene: TRBD2; V gene: TRBV7-2; CDR3 DNA: TGTGCCAGCAGCTTATCGGGACTATCCTCCGAGCAGTACTTC; CDR3 protein: CASSLSGLSSEQYF
J gene: TRBJ2-2; clone size: -; D gene: -; V gene: TRBV9; CDR3 DNA: TGTGCCAGCAGCGTAGCACCTCCCCAACTAGGTTACACCGGGGAGCTGTTTTTT; CDR3 protein: CASSVAPPQLGYTGELFF
J gene: TRBJ2-6; clone size: many; D gene: TRBD1; V gene: TRBV7-8; CDR3 DNA: TGTGCCAGCAGCTTATATGTGTGGGACAGGGCGGATCTCTCTGGGGCCAACGTCCTGACTTTC; CDR3 protein: CASSLYVWDRADLSGANVLTF
J gene: TRBJ2-5; clone size: few; D gene: -; V gene: TRBV7-6; CDR3 DNA: TGTGCCAGCAGCCCACGGGACGGGGAAGAGACCCAGTACTTC; CDR3 protein: CASSPRDGEETQYF
J gene: TRBJ2-5; clone size: -; D gene: TRBD2; V gene: TRBV6-6; CDR3 DNA: TGTGCCAGCAAGTTACGGGGGGGTAGCGGGGTACAAGAGACCCAGTACTTC; CDR3 protein: CASKLRGGSGVQETQYF
J gene: TRBJ1-1; clone size: many; D gene: -; V gene: TRBV7-2; CDR3 DNA: TGTGCCAGCAGCTCATGGGGGGGTTCCTACACTGAAGCTTTCTTT; CDR3 protein: CASSSWGGSYTEAFF
J gene: TRBJ2-3; clone size: few; D gene: TRBD1; V gene: TRBV6-5; CDR3 DNA: TGTGCCAGCAGCCAGACAGGGGATAGCACAGATACGCAGTATTTT; CDR3 protein: CASSQTGDSTDTQYF
J gene: TRBJ2-1; clone size: many; D gene: TRBD1; V gene: TRBV7-2; CDR3 DNA: TGTGCCAGCACCAAGGGGGCAAATGAGCAGTTCTTC; CDR3 protein: CASTKGANEQFF
J gene: TRBJ2-6; clone size: -; D gene: -; V gene: TRBV6-6; CDR3 DNA: TGTGCCAGCAGTTATACGGGCAGGAGCATGCTTCACTCTGGGGCCAACGTCCTGACTTTC; CDR3 protein: CASSYTGRSMLHSGANVLTF
J gene: TRBJ2-2; clone size: -; D gene: -; V gene: TRBV7-7; CDR3 DNA: TGTGCTAGCCGCTCCGAAGGCGGGGAGCTGTTTTTT; CDR3 protein: CASRSEGGELFF
J gene: TRBJ2-7; clone size: -; D gene: -; V gene: TRBV6-1; CDR3 DNA: TGTGCCAGCAGTCGAGGTGCTACCTACGAGCAGTACTTC; CDR3 protein: CASSRGATYEQYF
J gene: TRBJ1-2; clone size: -; D gene: TRBD1; V gene: TRBV6-5; CDR3 DNA: TGTGCCAGCAGTTATCGAGCGACAGGGTCCTATGGCTACACCTTC; CDR3 protein: CASSYRATGSYGYTF
J gene: TRBJ1-1; clone size: -; D gene: TRBD1; V gene: TRBV7-9; CDR3 DNA: TGTGCCAGCAGCGGACAGGCGGGAAACACTGAAGCTTTCTTT; CDR3 protein: CASSGQAGNTEAFF
J gene: TRBJ2-7; clone size: -; D gene: -; V gene: TRBV7-9; CDR3 DNA: TGTGCCAGCAGCCATAGGGGCCGGGTGGCGGGGACCTACGAGCAGTACTTC; CDR3 protein: CASSHRGRVAGTYEQYF
J gene: TRBJ2-1; clone size: -; D gene: -; V gene: TRBV12-3/TRBV12-4; CDR3 DNA: TGTGCCAGCACTCGCGGGGCGGCCTCCTACAATGAGCAGTTCTTC; CDR3 protein: CASTRGAASYNEQFF
J gene: TRBJ2-7; clone size: once; D gene: TRBD1; V gene: TRBV27; CDR3 DNA: TGTGCCAGCAGGAAGGACAGGGGGATCATCTACGAGCAGTACTTC; CDR3 protein: CASRKDRGIIYEQYF
J gene: TRBJ2-1; clone size: few; D gene: -; V gene: TRBV11-2; CDR3 DNA: TGTGCCAGCAGCCCTAGGCCTACCTCCGACCACAATGAGCAGTTCTTC; CDR3 protein: CASSPRPTSDHNEQFF
J gene: TRBJ1-1; clone size: many; D gene: -; V gene: TRBV7-6; CDR3 DNA: TGTGCCAGCAGCTTAGGGGCAGGGGATATGAACACTGAAGCTTTCTTT; CDR3 protein: CASSLGAGDMNTEAFF
J gene: TRBJ1-4; clone size: few; D gene: TRBD1; V gene: TRBV20-1; CDR3 DNA: TGCAGTGCTCGGACAGGGTATAATGAAAAACTGTTTTTT; CDR3 protein: CSARTGYNEKLFF
J gene: TRBJ2-7; clone size: few; D gene: TRBD1; V gene: TRBV29-1; CDR3 DNA: TGCAGCGTTTCCGGGACAGGACTCTCCTACGAGCAGTACTTC; CDR3 protein: CSVSGTGLSYEQYF
J gene: TRBJ2-2; clone size: few; D gene: -; V gene: TRBV4-3; CDR3 DNA: TGCGCCAGCAGCCAAGATGGACAGCTTTCTGACGGGGAGCTGTTTTTT; CDR3 protein: CASSQDGQLSDGELFF
J gene: TRBJ1-5; clone size: -; D gene: TRBD1; V gene: TRBV6-2/TRBV6-3; CDR3 DNA: TGTGCCAGCAGTTACACAGACAGGGATCAGCCCCAGCATTTT; CDR3 protein: CASSYTDRDQPQHF
J gene: TRBJ2-3; clone size: many; D gene: -; V gene: TRBV7-6; CDR3 DNA: TGTGCCAGCACCATAATAGGGGGAGACACAGATACGCAGTATTTT; CDR3 protein: CASTIIGGDTDTQYF
J gene: TRBJ2-1; clone size: many; D gene: -; V gene: TRBV7-2; CDR3 DNA: TGTGCCAGCAGCCTCGCGGGTGTAAGGGTTTTGCCGTACAATGAGCAGTTCTTC; CDR3 protein: CASSLAGVRVLPYNEQFF
J gene: TRBJ2-5; clone size: -; D gene: TRBD2; V gene: TRBV6-2/TRBV6-3; CDR3 DNA: TGTGCCAGCAGTTACGGGACTAGTTACCAAGAGACCCAGTACTTC; CDR3 protein: CASSYGTSYQETQYF
J gene: TRBJ2-3; clone size: -; D gene: -; V gene: TRBV14; CDR3 DNA: TGTGCCAGCAGCCAAGATACAGGACTAAGCACAGATACGCAGTATTTT; CDR3 protein: CASSQDTGLSTDTQYF
J gene: TRBJ2-7; clone size: -; D gene: -; V gene: TRBV2; CDR3 DNA: TGTGTCAGCAGGAGAGGGGACACGACCTCCTACGAGCAGTACTTC; CDR3 protein: CVSRRGDTTSYEQYF
J gene: TRBJ1-4; clone size: -; D gene: -; V gene: TRBV7-9; CDR3 DNA: TGTGCCAGCAGCTTAGCGCGAAGGGAGAGGCGAAATGAAAAACTGTTTTTT; CDR3 protein: CASSLARRERRNEKLFF
J gene: TRBJ2-1; clone size: few; D gene: -; V gene: TRBV9; CDR3 DNA: TGTGCCAGCAGCGTAGTGGCACTAAACAATGAGCAGTTCTTC; CDR3 protein: CASSVVALNNEQFF
J gene: TRBJ1-1; clone size: -; D gene: -; V gene: TRBV6-5; CDR3 DNA: TGTGCCAGCAGTTACTCAAGAGAGGGGACTGAAGCTTTCTTT; CDR3 protein: CASSYSREGTEAFF
J gene: TRBJ1-1; clone size: once; D gene: TRBD1; V gene: TRBV18; CDR3 DNA: TGTGCCAGCTCACCACCAAGGACAGGGGTCTCGAACACTGAAGCTTTCTTT; CDR3 protein: CASSPPRTGVSNTEAFF
J gene: TRBJ2-1; clone size: -; D gene: -; V gene: TRBV15; CDR3 DNA: TGTGCCACCAGTAATAACAACCGCCCGGGATTCTTC; CDR3 protein: CATSNNNRPGFF
J gene: TRBJ1-1; clone size: -; D gene: -; V gene: TRBV7-9; CDR3 DNA: TGTGCCAGCAGCTCCGGGTCCGCGGGAGCTTTCTTT; CDR3 protein: CASSSGSAGAFF
J gene: TRBJ2-1; clone size: -; D gene: TRBD2; V gene: TRBV6-5; CDR3 DNA: TGTGCCAGCAGTTATGATTTTGGGCGGGGGGGCCTATACAATGAGCAGTTCTTC; CDR3 protein: CASSYDFGRGGLYNEQFF
J gene: TRBJ1-4; clone size: many; D gene: -; V gene: TRBV7-9; CDR3 DNA: TGTGCCAGCAGCCCGATACAGGGTTTGAATGAAAAACTGTTTTTT; CDR3 protein: CASSPIQGLNEKLFF
J gene: TRBJ2-2; clone size: -; D gene: TRBD1; V gene: TRBV7-6; CDR3 DNA: TGTGCCAGCAGCCGCGACAGGGTATCGAACACCGGGGAGCTGTTTTTT; CDR3 protein: CASSRDRVSNTGELFF
J gene: TRBJ1-1; clone size: many; D gene: -; V gene: TRBV6-1; CDR3 DNA: TGTGCCAGCAGTGAACTTTCCGGTGTGTGGAACACTGAAGCTTTCTTT; CDR3 protein: CASSELSGVWNTEAFF
J gene: TRBJ2-6; clone size: few; D gene: -; V gene: TRBV15; CDR3 DNA: TGTGCCACCAGCAGAGGACTCGGCTCTGGGGCCAACGTCCTGACTTTC; CDR3 protein: CATSRGLGSGANVLTF
J gene: TRBJ2-1; clone size: few; D gene: -; V gene: TRBV11-2; CDR3 DNA: TGTGCCAGCAGCTCTCCCGCCGGTTACAATGAGCAGTTCTTC; CDR3 protein: CASSSPAGYNEQFF
J gene: TRBJ2-2; clone size: -; D gene: TRBD1; V gene: TRBV18; CDR3 DNA: TGTGCCAGCTCACCGTGGCCAGGGGGTACCGGGGAGCTGTTTTTT; CDR3 protein: CASSPWPGGTGELFF
J gene: TRBJ1-1; clone size: many; D gene: TRBD1; V gene: TRBV12-3/TRBV12-4; CDR3 DNA: TGTGCCAGCAGTAGGGACAGGGGAGACACTGAAGCTTTCTTT; CDR3 protein: CASSRDRGDTEAFF
J gene: TRBJ2-7; clone size: -; D gene: -; V gene: TRBV7-7; CDR3 DNA: TGTGCTAGCAGCTTAGCTTCAGGTAGTTACGAGCAGTACTTC; CDR3 protein: CASSLASGSYEQYF
J gene: TRBJ1-1; clone size: -; D gene: TRBD1; V gene: TRBV2; CDR3 DNA: TGTGCCAGCAGTCCTAGGACAGGGGCTAGTACTGAAGCTTTCTTT; CDR3 protein: CASSPRTGASTEAFF
J gene: TRBJ2-3; clone size: -; D gene: TRBD2; V gene: TRBV11-2; CDR3 DNA: TGTGCCAGCAGCTTAGAGATTTTGACACTAGCGGAAGATACGCAGTATTTT; CDR3 protein: CASSLEILTLAEDTQYF
J gene: TRBJ1-2; clone size: -; D gene: -; V gene: TRBV7-9; CDR3 DNA: TGTGCCATCATTAGAGGGCCGGGACGGAACTATGGCTACACCTTC; CDR3 protein: CAIIRGPGRNYGYTF
J gene: TRBJ2-3; clone size: many; D gene: -; V gene: TRBV7-2; CDR3 DNA: TGTGCCAGCACCGGAGAGGTGGTCACAGATACGCAGTATTTT; CDR3 protein: CASTGEVVTDTQYF
J gene: TRBJ1-1; clone size: -; D gene: -; V gene: TRBV3-1; CDR3 DNA: TGTGCCAGCAGCCCATCATGGACCGAAAGTGAAGCTTTCTTT; CDR3 protein: CASSPSWTESEAFF
J gene: TRBJ2-5; clone size: few; D gene: TRBD2; V gene: TRBV5-4; CDR3 DNA: TGTGCCAGCAGTCATGACGAGCGGGGGGATCCTCAAGAGACCCAGTACTTC; CDR3 protein: CASSHDERGDPQETQYF
J gene: TRBJ1-6; clone size: -; D gene: -; V gene: TRBV6-2/TRBV6-3; CDR3 DNA: TGTGCCAGCAGTCCGAAGGATCCGCGGTGGGCAGGCTTAAATTCACCCCTCCACTTT; CDR3 protein: CASSPKDPRWAGLNSPLHF
J gene: TRBJ1-6; clone size: -; D gene: -; V gene: TRBV27; CDR3 DNA: TGTGCCAGCAGTTTAGGACTTCTCACACCCCTCCACTTT; CDR3 protein: CASSLGLLTPLHF
J gene: TRBJ2-1; clone size: few; D gene: -; V gene: TRBV5-4; CDR3 DNA: TGTGCCAGCAGCTTGGCCCCCTCGGCTAACAATGAGCAGTTCTTC; CDR3 protein: CASSLAPSANNEQFF
J gene: TRBJ1-2; clone size: -; D gene: -; V gene: TRBV7-4; CDR3 DNA: TGTGCCAGCAGCTCGACGGGGCCGGACTATGGCTACACCTTC; CDR3 protein: CASSSTGPDYGYTF
J gene: TRBJ1-2; clone size: -; D gene: -; V gene: TRBV9; CDR3 DNA: TGTGCCAGCAGCCCCGTGGTTGGCCACGGAGCCTATGGCTACACCTTC; CDR3 protein: CASSPVVGHGAYGYTF
J gene: TRBJ2-1; clone size: many; D gene: TRBD1; V gene: TRBV11-3; CDR3 DNA: TGTGCCAGCAGTAGGGACAGCTCCTACAATGAGCAGTTCTTC; CDR3 protein: CASSRDSSYNEQFF
J gene: TRBJ2-5; clone size: -; D gene: -; V gene: TRBV15; CDR3 DNA: TGTGCCACCAGCAGGAAGGGGGGTCAAGAGACCCAGTACTTC; CDR3 protein: CATSRKGGQETQYF
J gene: TRBJ2-1; clone size: -; D gene: -; V gene: TRBV19; CDR3 DNA: TGTGCCAGTAGACTGAGTGGATTAAGCTCCTACAATGAGCAGTTCTTC; CDR3 protein: CASRLSGLSSYNEQFF
J gene: TRBJ2-1; clone size: -; D gene: TRBD2; V gene: TRBV4-1; CDR3 DNA: TGCGCCAGCAGCCAAGATGTGTTCCAGGGACTAGCGGGGAGTTACAATGAGCAGTTCTTC; CDR3 protein: CASSQDVFQGLAGSYNEQFF
J gene: TRBJ2-5; clone size: -; D gene: TRBD1; V gene: TRBV12-3/TRBV12-4; CDR3 DNA: TGTGCCAGCAGGCCGGGACAGGGGTACCAAGAGACCCAGTACTTC; CDR3 protein: CASRPGQGYQETQYF
J gene: TRBJ1-1; clone size: -; D gene: TRBD1; V gene: TRBV6-2/TRBV6-3; CDR3 DNA: TGTGCCAGCAGTTTCCGACCGGGACAGGGTAACTATGAAGCTTTCTTT; CDR3 protein: CASSFRPGQGNYEAFF